The rows below give T cell receptor beta chains drawn from one sample of a study of blood T cell repertoires in COVID-19. Libraries were prepared by immunoSEQ multiplex PCR; TCRdb keeps only in-frame clonotypes and omits some of them. Found here are 70,000 to 100,000 clones, nearly 90% of them singletons; the top ten hold roughly 3%. The specimen was peripheral blood. These receptor sequences come from a woman aged 80 or over with acute or convalescent COVID-19. Both conserved end residues are part of each CDR3. The D gene is left open where the match is weak. Only part of the rows carry a size: once, few, many, or a class if the clone is expanded.

>TRBJ2-5|NA|TRBV5-1|NA
TGCGCCAGCAGCTTGGATCTAGCATCCCAAGAGACCCAGTACTTC
CASSLDLASQETQYF
>TRBJ2-3|once|TRBV7-2|NA
TGTGCCAGCAGCTTAGCCCTTTCGGCAGATACGCAGTATTTT
CASSLALSADTQYF
>TRBJ2-2|NA|TRBV9|TRBD2
TGTGCCAGCAGCGTAGGCCTTCGCGGGCGGGAGGGCTTCGGGGAGCTGTTTTTT
CASSVGLRGREGFGELFF
>TRBJ2-3|NA|TRBV20-1|NA
TGCAGTGCTTACAGGGAAAATACGCAGTATTTT
CSAYRENTQYF
>TRBJ1-6|NA|TRBV5-1|NA
TGCGCCAGCAGCTTCGAGGGGGTAGGTAATTCACCCCTCCACTTT
CASSFEGVGNSPLHF
>TRBJ2-3|NA|TRBV7-9|TRBD1
TGTGCCAGCAGCCCAGCGATGGGACAGGGGGCAGATACGCAGTATTTT
CASSPAMGQGADTQYF
>TRBJ1-6|NA|TRBV28|NA
TGTGCCAGCAGGCTGATTATCGGGGGGGCAAATAATTCACCCCTCCACTTT
CASRLIIGGANNSPLHF
>TRBJ2-3|NA|TRBV19|TRBD2
TGTGCCAGTAGTATAGCCCCAGGGAGGGGAACAGATACGCAGTATTTT
CASSIAPGRGTDTQYF
>TRBJ2-1|NA|TRBV11-2|TRBD2
TGTGCCAGCAGCTTTGGTAATAGCGGGGGCTACAATGAGCAGTTCTTC
CASSFGNSGGYNEQFF
>TRBJ2-2|NA|TRBV10-3|TRBD2
TGTGCCATCAGTGAGGTTAGCGGGATCACCGGGGAGCTGTTTTTT
CAISEVSGITGELFF
>TRBJ2-2|few|TRBV7-9|TRBD2
TGTGCCAGCAGCTTACTAAGCGGGAGGACCGGGGAGCTGTTTTTT
CASSLLSGRTGELFF
>TRBJ2-3|NA|TRBV5-5|TRBD1
TGTGCCAGCAGCTTGGAAGGGACAGGGGGCTTCGATACGCAGTATTTT
CASSLEGTGGFDTQYF
>TRBJ1-4|NA|TRBV19|TRBD1
TGTGCCAGTAGTACCCTCGAGTGGGGTTCCCCGGGACAGCTTAGTGAAAAACTGTTTTTT
CASSTLEWGSPGQLSEKLFF
>TRBJ2-5|NA|TRBV19|NA
TGTGCCAGTAGTGGTGGGCCGAAGGAGACCCAGTACTTC
CASSGGPKETQYF
>TRBJ2-7|NA|TRBV6-2/TRBV6-3|TRBD1
TGTGCCAGCAGCGCCGTGGGGACAGTTTCCTACGAGCAGTACTTC
CASSAVGTVSYEQYF
>TRBJ1-5|NA|TRBV15|TRBD1
TGTGCCACCAGCAGAAAGACAGGGTGGGATCAGCCCCAGCATTTT
CATSRKTGWDQPQHF
>TRBJ2-5|NA|TRBV19|TRBD1
TGTGCCACAGCCCCGGGAGGGACAGGGGGAGAGACCCAGTACTTC
CATAPGGTGGETQYF
>TRBJ1-1|NA|TRBV7-3|TRBD1
TGTGCCAGCAGCTTACGACAGGGCGAAACAAATGAAGCTTTCTTT
CASSLRQGETNEAFF
>TRBJ2-3|NA|TRBV7-9|TRBD1
TGTGCCAGCAGCTCCGCAGGGGGACGGGCAGATACGCAGTATTTT
CASSSAGGRADTQYF
>TRBJ1-2|NA|TRBV7-6|TRBD1
TGTGCCAGCAGCCCGAACAGGGGAGTGGTCTATGGCTACACCTTC
CASSPNRGVVYGYTF
>TRBJ1-3|NA|TRBV15|TRBD1
TGTGCCACCAGAACGGGGACAGTCGGAAACACCATATATTTT
CATRTGTVGNTIYF
>TRBJ2-1|NA|TRBV3-1/TRBV3-2|TRBD1
TGTGCCAGCAGCCAAGTGGGACAGGAGAATGAGCAGTTCTTC
CASSQVGQENEQFF
>TRBJ1-1|NA|TRBV7-8|NA
TGTGCCAGCAGCTTAGAGATTTGGGGGCCTCAAGCTTTCTTT
CASSLEIWGPQAFF
>TRBJ2-3|NA|TRBV9|NA
TGTGCCAGCAGCGCGTCCCGGGACACAGATACGCAGTATTTT
CASSASRDTDTQYF
>TRBJ2-1|once|TRBV20-1|NA
TGCAGTGCTTCTAGGGGAGAGCAGTTCTTC
CSASRGEQFF
>TRBJ2-2|NA|TRBV3-1/TRBV3-2|TRBD2
TGTGCCAGCAGCCTGAGGACTAGCGCTACTACCGGGGAGCTGTTTTTT
CASSLRTSATTGELFF
>TRBJ1-1|NA|TRBV11-2|TRBD1
TGTGCCAGCAGCGTCACCACGGGACAGGGTTGGAAGAACACTGAAGCTTTCTTT
CASSVTTGQGWKNTEAFF
>TRBJ2-6|NA|TRBV2|NA
TGTGCCAGCAGGGAGTTTTCTGGGGCCAACGTCCTGACTTTC
CASREFSGANVLTF
>TRBJ1-1|few|TRBV7-8|NA
TGTGCCAGCAGCAGGGGGTCGAACACTGAAGCTTTCTTT
CASSRGSNTEAFF
>TRBJ1-2|NA|TRBV6-1|NA
TGTGCCAGCAGTGAGGACAGATTCCACTATGGCTACACCTTC
CASSEDRFHYGYTF
>TRBJ2-1|once|TRBV27|TRBD1
TGTGCCAGCAGATCGACAGGGGCCTACAATGAGCAGTTCTTC
CASRSTGAYNEQFF
>TRBJ1-2|NA|TRBV6-1|TRBD1
TGTGCCAGCAGTGAATCTCCAGGGGGGTACTATGGCTACACCTTC
CASSESPGGYYGYTF
>TRBJ1-4|few|TRBV25-1|NA
TGTGCGCTTAGAGGGGGGGATGAAAAACTGTTTTTT
CALRGGDEKLFF
>TRBJ1-6|few|TRBV7-2|TRBD1
TGTGCCAGCAGCCGGACAGGGACTAATTCACCCCTCCACTTT
CASSRTGTNSPLHF
>TRBJ2-1|NA|TRBV6-2/TRBV6-3|TRBD2
TGTGCCAGCAGTCTGGCCGGGGGGAGCTCCTACAATGAGCAGTTCTTC
CASSLAGGSSYNEQFF
>TRBJ1-4|NA|TRBV4-3|TRBD1
TGCGCCAGCAGCCAAGACCCAAGACAGGGCCTTAATGAAAAACTGTTTTTT
CASSQDPRQGLNEKLFF
>TRBJ2-1|NA|TRBV9|TRBD2
TGTGCCAGCAGCGGAACAGCTAGCGGGAACAATGAGCAGTTCTTC
CASSGTASGNNEQFF
>TRBJ1-1|NA|TRBV30|NA
TGTGCCTGGAGTGTTTCACGACGGGACACTGAAGCTTTCTTT
CAWSVSRRDTEAFF
>TRBJ1-1|NA|TRBV7-3|TRBD1
TGTGCCAGCAGCCGACAGGGGAACACTGAAGCTTTCTTT
CASSRQGNTEAFF
>TRBJ1-1|once|TRBV15|TRBD1
TGTGCCACCAGCACCCGACAGGGTGAAGCTTTCTTT
CATSTRQGEAFF
>TRBJ1-2|NA|TRBV29-1|TRBD1
TGCAGCGTTGTAGCTTTCAGGGGGCAGAACTATGGCTACACCTTC
CSVVAFRGQNYGYTF
>TRBJ1-2|NA|TRBV11-2|NA
TGTGCCAGCAGCTTAATAGGGGCAGCCTATGGCTACACCTTC
CASSLIGAAYGYTF
>TRBJ2-3|NA|TRBV5-4|NA
TGTGCCAGCAGCTTTCGAGTGAACCTAGACACAGATACGCAGTATTTT
CASSFRVNLDTDTQYF
>TRBJ1-3|NA|TRBV29-1|NA
TGCAGCGTTGGAGGGTCAAGCTCTGGAAACACCATATATTTT
CSVGGSSSGNTIYF
>TRBJ1-1|NA|TRBV19|TRBD1
TGTGCCAGTAGTATTGTTACAGGGGGGGCATTGAACACTGAAGCTTTCTTT
CASSIVTGGALNTEAFF
>TRBJ1-4|once|TRBV20-1|TRBD1
TGCAGTGCTAGTTCGGGACAGGGACGTGAAAAACTGTTTTTT
CSASSGQGREKLFF
>TRBJ1-1|NA|TRBV4-3|NA
TGCGCCAGCAGCCAAGAAAGCGGGGCGGTGCCGAACACTGAAGCTTTCTTT
CASSQESGAVPNTEAFF
>TRBJ1-4|NA|TRBV5-1|NA
TGCGCCAGCAGCTGGCGGCTCAGGGAGGCTAATGAAAAACTGTTTTTT
CASSWRLREANEKLFF
>TRBJ2-1|NA|TRBV20-1|TRBD2
TGCAGTGCTAGTAAACTAGCGGGGGATGGATATTATGAGCAGTTCTTC
CSASKLAGDGYYEQFF
>TRBJ1-2|NA|TRBV4-1|NA
TGCGCCAGCAGCCAACCCGCCCGACGTCAGGGTTTCGGCTATGGCTACACCTTC
CASSQPARRQGFGYGYTF
>TRBJ1-1|NA|TRBV7-2|NA
TGTGCCAGCAGCACCCCGCCGGGTAATACACATCAAGCTTTCTTT
CASSTPPGNTHQAFF
>TRBJ2-5|NA|TRBV6-6|NA
TGTGCCAGCAGTTACTATCAGGCAGAGACCCAGTACTTC
CASSYYQAETQYF
>TRBJ1-5|NA|TRBV2|TRBD1
TGTGCCAGCAGGGGACCGGGACAGAAGGGCAATCAGCCCCAGCATTTT
CASRGPGQKGNQPQHF
>TRBJ2-3|once|TRBV20-1|TRBD2
TGCAGTGCTAGTCAGCTAGCGGGGGCCAGCACAGATACGCAGTATTTT
CSASQLAGASTDTQYF
>TRBJ2-7|NA|TRBV27|TRBD2
TGTGCCAGCAGTACGACGGGACTAGCGGGATCCGGGTACGAGCAGTACTTC
CASSTTGLAGSGYEQYF
>TRBJ1-2|NA|TRBV27|TRBD1
TGTGCCAGCAGTAAAAACCTCGGACAGGGAGGGACTAACTTCGGCTACACCTTC
CASSKNLGQGGTNFGYTF
>TRBJ1-1|NA|TRBV29-1|NA
TGCAGCGTTGCCGCCGGGGATCGTAACACTGAAGCTTTCTTT
CSVAAGDRNTEAFF